There are a few counts of the clone carrying this T cell receptor (beta chain). Relative to the germline gene, one junction end is altered; a read error may explain this. The data are from a study of molecular identifiers for immune sequencing clone quantification. This CDR3 region has 11 residues. Sorting captured naive CD8 T cells as CD8+CD4-CCR7+CD45RA+. One entry per CDR3 protein, called by TCRdb with MiXCR from the PCR reads. Among approximately 93,000 distinct CDR3 sequences listed, around 27% were seen once. The chain uses TRBV12-3 or TRBV12-4 and TRBJ1-2; D unclear. The sequence was collected from a human donor in good health. Some libraries in this study had Jurkat cell RNA spiked in. Sequencing used naive CD8+ T cells from blood, with Jurkat cell RNA spiked in. Subset in this sample: FACS-sorted CD8+CD4-CCR7+CD45RA+ naive T cells. The CDR3 DNA is TGTGCCAGCACCATTGGGGATGGCTACGCCTTC. This codes for CASTIGDGYAF.